This TCR beta chain was observed in a study of molecular identifiers for immune sequencing clone quantification. CDR1 and CDR2 from the germline V gene are LNHDA and SQIVND (reference sequence). V gave up 3 bases and J gave up 6 bases, with 5 bases separating them. The CDR3 totals 12 residues. Study-level points and caveats: In CMV-specific effectors, clones above 20 copies held over 99% of molecules; naive, under 1%.

This clonotype was counted at least ten times. Antigen specificity is unknown. TCRdb reprocessed the PCR reads via MiXCR and lists one record per CDR3 protein. The sample holds hundreds of thousands of distinct CDR3 sequences, over 20% seen once. This chain connects TRBV19 to TRBJ2-2; D perhaps matches TRBD2 (5 bases). The receptor was derived from a human donor in good health. Some libraries in this study had Jurkat cell RNA spiked in. Input material: naive CD8+ T cells from blood, with Jurkat cell RNA spiked in. The subset here: FACS-sorted CD8+CD4-CCR7+CD45RA+ naive T cells. The CDR3 DNA reads as TGTGCCAGTAGTATGGGAGCCGGGGAGCTGTTTTTT. As protein: CASSMGAGELFF.